This T cell receptor (beta chain) was sequenced during a study of cytomegalovirus exposure and HLA in healthy donors. Study outcomes and limitations: It was approximately 160 TCR beta chains that were listed as cytomegalovirus-associated.

This CDR3 is 14 amino acids long. In germline, CDR1 is SGDLS, CDR2 YYNGEE. V was trimmed by 4 bases and J by 1 base, leaving 11 bases between them. Comments on this clone: Its antigen is still unknown.

The PCR made use of 60 Vbeta and 13 Jbeta primers. Profiling relied on immunoSEQ multiplex PCR, and the TCRdb table lists in-frame clones only, not all of them. The sample carries roughly 180,000 clones, 70% to 90% recorded once. Healthy bone marrow donors made up the donor group. Sequencing was done on a sample of PBMCs. The chain joins TRBV9 to TRBJ2-5, with D maybe TRBD2 (5 bases). The clonotype originates from a man between 18 and 35 years old in good health and CMV-seropositive. As DNA, the CDR3 is TGTGCCAGCAGCCTAGCTAGCTCCCAAGAGACCCAGTACTTC. This sequence encodes CASSLASSQETQYF.